This T cell receptor beta chain was identified during a study of blood T cell repertoires in COVID-19. Study background: Whether acute or convalescent, the COVID-19 samples came from the United States, Italy and Spain. PBMCs, B-cell-depleted T cells, or T cells provided the cDNA or gDNA that made up the material.

A word on this clone: Other nucleotide sequences in the sample specify the same CDR3.

As originally analysed: Reference gene primer amplification yielded estimated nucleated cell counts. TCRdb keeps only in-frame clones here, not all; method: immunoSEQ multiplex PCR. V and J calls and clone size follow that table, whereas D and trimming were derived from the DNA. The sample yields approximately 88,000 clones, about three quarters seen once. Germline V gene data show CDR1 as SGHTA and CDR2 as FQGNSA. Trimming shortened V by 3 bases and J by 5 bases, and 7 bases separated the two germline ends. The CDR3 runs 12 residues. The clonotype comes from a human donor in a cohort sampled during active COVID-19. The genes are TRBV7-2 and TRBJ2-5, with a tentative D call TRBD2 (6 bases). The sequencing input was peripheral blood. CDR3 nucleotide sequence: TGTGCCAGCAGCTTTCGGGGGGAGACCCAGTACTTC. Translated, it gives CASSFRGETQYF.